The 2 T cell receptor beta chains below come from one sample, sequenced in a study of cytomegalovirus exposure and HLA in healthy donors. This PCR relied on a set of 60 Vbeta primers and 13 Jbeta primers. The repertoire was sequenced with immunoSEQ multiplex PCR; TCRdb's copy has only in-frame clones and lacks some. The table lists 95,000 to 150,000 clones, around 66% of them singletons. The specimen sequenced was PBMCs. The receptors were gathered from a middle-aged woman in good health and CMV-seropositive.

This chain connects TRBV5-1 to TRBJ1-4, with 7 bases that match TRBD1. Trimming took 4 bases from V and 0 from J; bases not matched to a gene: 6. The CDR3 has 16 amino acids. Germline V gives CDR1 SGHRS, CDR2 YFSETQ. The CDR3 reads CASSTQGGSTNEKLFF. In DNA, the CDR3 is TGCGCCAGCAGCACTCAAGGGGGCTCAACTAATGAAAAACTGTTTTTT.

The V gene is TRBV2, the J gene TRBJ2-5; 11 nucleotides align to TRBD2. The CDR3 runs 17 residues. The V gene's germline CDR1 is SNHLY and CDR2 FYNNEI. V trimming: 0 bases; J trimming: 9 bases; junction bases outside the gene matches: 12. The CDR3 reads CASSEARQSSGRRPQYF. The CDR3 DNA reads TGTGCCAGCAGTGAAGCGCGTCAGTCTAGCGGGAGGAGACCCCAGTACTTC.